Below, one TCR beta chain is given with its context. In the authors' workflow: Amplification from reference gene primers served as the basis for estimated nucleated cell counts. Only in-frame clones appear in the TCRdb table, and some are missing; sequencing was by immunoSEQ multiplex PCR. Clonal size and the V and J genes are those of that table, whereas D and trimming came from the DNA. This table has about 170,000 clones, 84% appearing once. The sample belongs to a study of blood T cell repertoires in COVID-19. The germline V gene encodes CDR1 LNHNV and CDR2 YYDKDF (reference sequence). The V gene end was trimmed by 7 bases and the J gene end by 6 bases; junction bases not matched to a gene: 11. The CDR3 sequence is 14 residues long. One Seattle source followed patients from active infection through their disease course.

The sample consisted of peripheral blood. This receptor was identified in a woman aged 80 or older with COVID-19, enrolled during active disease. V usage is TRBV15 and J usage is TRBJ2-7, with TRBD1 identical over 8 bases. The CDR3 is CATNPLTGGGEQYF. The CDR3 nucleotides are TGTGCCACCAACCCCCTAACAGGGGGAGGCGAGCAGTACTTC.